The 28 T cell receptor beta chains listed next were all sequenced from one sample in a study of blood T cell repertoires in COVID-19. This table comes from immunoSEQ multiplex PCR, and its TCRdb copy is limited to in-frame clones, with some not included. Of approximately 400,000 clones in the sample, 89% were seen once. Sample: peripheral blood. The receptors derive from a man in his forties or fifties with acute or convalescent COVID-19.

V and J are TRBV5-5 and TRBJ1-1; 11 positions match TRBD1. This CDR3 region has 15 residues. The V gene end was trimmed by 3 bases and the J gene end by 1 base; junction bases not matched to a gene: 2. Germline-derived CDR1 and CDR2 are SGHKS and YYEKEE (reference sequence). The CDR3 DNA reads as TGTGCCAGCAGCTGGACAGGGGGCGAGAACACTGAAGCTTTCTTT. Protein: CASSWTGGENTEAFF.

J is TRBJ1-2 and V is TRBV5-1, with D perhaps TRBD1 (5 bases). The germline V gene encodes CDR1 SGHRS and CDR2 YFSETQ. This CDR3 has 14 residues. The V end was cut by 5 bases, the J end by 2 bases, with 13 bases between. DNA for the CDR3: TGCGCCAGCAGTATAGATCAGGGAAACTATGGCTACACCTTC. Amino acid sequence: CASSIDQGNYGYTF.

The CDR3 DNA reads TGTGCCAGAAGCTGTTTTTACGGGTCCTACGAGCAGTACTTC. This codes for CARSCFYGSYEQYF. V and J are TRBV5-3 and TRBJ2-7, with D uncertain. TRBV5-3 is identified as an open reading frame with a role that is uncertain. V lost 3 bases and J lost 1, with 11 bases in between. The CDR3 spans 14 residues.

The V call is TRBV3-1 (or the pseudogene TRBV3-2), the J call TRBJ1-1; D unresolved. The CDR3 has 13 amino acids. Germline V CDR1 and CDR2: LGHDT, YNNKEL (reference sequence). Trimming left V 7 bases short and J 3 bases short, with 12 bases between. The CDR3 DNA sequence: TGTGCCAGCACTTTCGGCAGCGACACTGAAGCTTTCTTT. Its protein is CASTFGSDTEAFF.

The rearrangement joins TRBV11-2 to TRBJ2-5, with a tentative D call TRBD1 (6 bases). V was trimmed by 6 bases and J by 1 base, leaving 12 bases between them. Looked up from germline, CDR1 is SGHAT and CDR2 is FQNNGV. This CDR3 is 14 amino acids long. CDR3 sequence: CASSSGQLQETQYF. The CDR3 DNA reads TGTGCCAGCAGTTCTGGACAGCTCCAAGAGACCCAGTACTTC.

This clone was recorded once. V is TRBV6-5 and J is TRBJ1-6; a possible D gene is TRBD1 (5 bases). The CDR3 consists of 13 residues. Germline loops: CDR1 MNHEY, CDR2 SVGAGI. The ends were cut back, 6 bases at V and 8 bases at J, with 11 bases in the middle. The CDR3 DNA is TGTGCCAGCAGCCGAACCAGGGATTCACCCCTCCACTTT. Translating gives CASSRTRDSPLHF.

V and J are TRBV19 and TRBJ1-6; unclear D gene. The germline gives CDR1 LNHDA, CDR2 SQIVND (reference sequence). CDR3 length: 15 residues. Trimming shortened V by 6 bases and J by 5 bases, and 14 bases separated the two germline ends. CDR3 residues: CASRHRPHNNSPLHF. For the CDR3, the DNA is TGTGCCAGTAGACACAGACCTCACAATAATTCACCCCTCCACTTT.

The rearrangement uses TRBV6-5 and TRBJ1-1; D not resolved. CDR3 length: 14 amino acids. Per germline, CDR1 MNHEY and CDR2 SVGAGI. V lost 5 bases to trimming and J lost 0 bases, with 10 bases between them. The CDR3 DNA is TGTGCCAGCAGTAACGGCGGTATGAACACTGAAGCTTTCTTT. Encoded protein: CASSNGGMNTEAFF.

The chain combines TRBV15 with TRBJ2-3; 8 nucleotides line up with TRBD1. Germline loops: CDR1 LNHNV, CDR2 YYDKDF (reference sequence). The CDR3 extends over 14 amino acids. Trimming at V came to 5 bases and at J to 4 bases, leaving 5 bases not matched to a gene. The CDR3 DNA sequence: TGTGCCACCAGCCAGGGGGCGGAGGCAGATACGCAGTATTTT. Translating it yields CATSQGAEADTQYF.

This rearrangement joins TRBV29-1 to TRBJ1-4; 7 bases line up with TRBD1. Trimming removed 5 bases from V and 0 bases from J; junction bases left unmatched: 9. Germline V CDR1 and CDR2: SQVTM, ANQGSEA. This CDR3 is 16 amino acids long. As DNA, the CDR3 is TGCAGCGTTTCATTAACAGGGGCCGCAACTAATGAAAAACTGTTTTTT. The encoded protein is CSVSLTGAATNEKLFF.

V and J are TRBV19 and TRBJ2-5, with 8 bases fitting TRBD1. The CDR3 spans 15 residues. Per the germline V gene, CDR1 is LNHDA and CDR2 is SQIVND (reference sequence). Unmatched junction bases numbered 6, after V lost 2 bases and J lost 4 bases. DNA for the CDR3: TGTGCCAGTAGTATACGGGCAGGGGGCTTAGAGACCCAGTACTTC. Translated: CASSIRAGGLETQYF.

V usage is TRBV5-1 and J usage is TRBJ1-4; 7 bases are shared with TRBD1. The CDR3 runs to 16 residues. J lost 5 bases, V lost 0 bases, and 7 bases had no gene match. The germline CDR1 and CDR2 sequences are SGHRS and YFSETQ. The chain's CDR3 is CASSLAGIGGNEKLFF. The DNA for the CDR3 is TGCGCCAGCAGCTTGGCCGGGATAGGGGGCAATGAAAAACTGTTTTTT. Drawing the rest from reference TRBV5-1 and TRBJ1-4, the complete variable domain is KAGVTQTPRYLIKTRGQQVTLSCSPISGHRSVSWYQQTPGQGLQFLFEYFSETQRNKGNFPGRFSGRQFSNSRSEMNVSTLELGDSALYLCASSLAGIGGNEKLFFGSGTQLSVL.

This chain connects TRBV6-2 or TRBV6-3 to TRBJ1-2; maybe TRBD1 (5 bases). V lost 6 bases and J 6 bases, leaving 14 bases between the germline ends. Germline V gene lookup returns CDR1 MNHEY and CDR2 SVGEGT. CDR3 length: 13 amino acids. CDR3 region: CASSRAGRNGYTF. The CDR3 bases are TGTGCCAGCAGCAGGGCGGGGAGGAATGGCTACACCTTC.

The genes are TRBV5-4 and TRBJ2-1, with a possible D match to TRBD1 (6 bases). Germline V CDR1 and CDR2: SGHNT, YYREEE (reference sequence). This CDR3 has 12 residues. Trimming removed 4 bases from V and 8 bases from J, with 10 bases in between. Here the CDR3 DNA reads TGTGCCAGCAGCACTGGGGGCGATGAGCAGTTCTTC. As protein: CASSTGGDEQFF.

CDR3: CASRPRGVNTEAFF. Written as DNA, the CDR3 is TGTGCCAGCAGACCCAGGGGTGTGAACACTGAAGCTTTCTTT. The chain uses TRBV28 and TRBJ1-1, with a possible D match to TRBD1 (6 bases). CDR1 MDHEN and CDR2 SYDVKM come from the germline V gene. V was trimmed by 6 bases and J by 0 bases, leaving 11 bases between them. The CDR3 consists of 14 residues.

The chain is built from TRBV29-1 and TRBJ1-1, with D perhaps matching TRBD1 (6 bases). This CDR3 has 14 residues. The germline CDR1 and CDR2 sequences are SQVTM and ANQGSEA. V lost 4 bases, J lost 0 bases, and 12 bases lay in between. In nucleotides, the CDR3 is TGCAGCGTTGGCCGAGGGGGTATGAACACTGAAGCTTTCTTT. Its translation is CSVGRGGMNTEAFF.

The V and J genes are TRBV2 and TRBJ1-5; TRBD1 aligns across 7 bases. Trimming at V came to 8 bases and at J to 0 bases, leaving 4 bases not matched to a gene. Germline values: CDR1 SNHLY, CDR2 FYNNEI. This CDR3 spans 14 amino acids. Written as DNA, the CDR3 is TGTGCCAGCGCTACAGGGGATAGCAATCAGCCCCAGCATTTT. This codes for CASATGDSNQPQHF.

This chain connects TRBV3-1 (or the pseudogene TRBV3-2) to TRBJ1-1; no definite D call. V gave up 8 bases and J gave up 3 bases, with 13 bases separating them. This CDR3 region has 13 residues. Germline CDR1 is LGHDT and CDR2 is YNNKEL (reference sequence). This CDR3 is CASSLGPYTEAFF. The DNA for the CDR3 is TGTGCCAGCTCCCTGGGCCCTTACACTGAAGCTTTCTTT.

The rearrangement joins TRBV29-1 to TRBJ1-2, with D perhaps matching TRBD1 (5 bases). The V end lost 1 base, the J end lost 7 bases, and 16 bases lay between the germline ends. The CDR3 covers 14 residues. The V gene's germline CDR1 is SQVTM and CDR2 ANQGSEA. For the CDR3, the DNA is TGCAGCGTTGAAGTTCAGACCGGGGGGGTTGGCTACACCTTC. This gives the protein CSVEVQTGGVGYTF.

For this clone: This sample also contains other DNA sequences that code for the same CDR3. The chain recombines TRBV19 with TRBJ2-7; TRBD2 matches at 7 bases. Per germline, CDR1 LNHDA and CDR2 SQIVND (reference sequence). The CDR3 spans 14 residues. V lost 1 base to trimming and J lost 3 bases; unmatched junction nucleotides: 3. The CDR3 region is CASSIGLADYEQYF. As DNA, the CDR3 is TGTGCCAGTAGTATAGGGCTAGCGGACTACGAGCAGTACTTC.

The chain carries TRBV9 and TRBJ2-1; 9 bases align to TRBD2. Germline lookup yields CDR1 SGDLS and CDR2 YYNGEE. CDR3 length: 17 residues. V lost 0 bases and J lost 4; bases outside the gene matches: 8. The CDR3 sequence is CASSVASGTGPYNEQFF. The CDR3 DNA sequence: TGTGCCAGCAGCGTAGCTAGCGGGACGGGGCCTTACAATGAGCAGTTCTTC.

The V call is TRBV7-2, the J call TRBJ1-1; possible D gene TRBD1, 5 bases. Trimming stripped 1 base from V and 2 bases from J, with 11 bases between. The CDR3 totals 15 residues. The germline V gene encodes CDR1 SGHTA and CDR2 FQGNSA. The CDR3 here is CASSLVTATNTEAFF. The CDR3 bases are TGTGCCAGCAGCTTAGTGACAGCAACTAACACTGAAGCTTTCTTT.

This chain links TRBV10-3 with TRBJ1-2, with 7 bases that match TRBD1. This CDR3 spans 19 amino acids. V lost 6 bases to trimming and J lost 4 bases; unmatched junction nucleotides: 23. CDR1 is ENHRY, CDR2 SYGVKD, per germline. As DNA, the CDR3 is TGTGCCATCAGCATAAAGGTAGTAGGACAGGCCTCTTTGGGCTATGGCTACACCTTC. Residues: CAISIKVVGQASLGYGYTF.

This clone occurred a few times. This chain connects TRBV19 to TRBJ2-5; 10 bases align to TRBD1. The CDR3 has 15 residues. Germline lookup yields CDR1 LNHDA and CDR2 SQIVND (reference sequence). V shed 3 bases and J 3 bases; nucleotides not matched to a gene: 4. The CDR3 loop reads CASSITGTGEETQYF. The CDR3 nucleotides read TGTGCCAGTAGTATTACTGGGACAGGGGAAGAGACCCAGTACTTC.

This rearrangement joins TRBV6-6 to TRBJ2-3; the D call may be TRBD1 or TRBD2 (5 bases each). The CDR3 is made up of 17 amino acids. Deletions cut 6 bases from V and 2 bases from J, with 21 bases between. Germline V gene lookup returns CDR1 MNHNY and CDR2 SVGAGI (reference sequence). CDR3 loop: CASSRGPRQGYTDTQYF. CDR3 DNA: TGTGCCAGCAGCCGAGGGCCCCGCCAGGGCTACACAGATACGCAGTATTTT.

The V gene is TRBV4-1, the J gene TRBJ2-7, with a possible D match to TRBD2 (5 bases). The CDR3 loop spans 17 amino acids. CDR1 and CDR2 from the germline V gene are MGHRA and YSYEKL. Trimming removed 5 bases at V and 4 bases at J, with 24 bases between. The CDR3 DNA reads TGCGCCAGCAGCTCTCGACCTTCAGCGGAAAAAAATTACGAGCAGTACTTC. Translating it yields CASSSRPSAEKNYEQYF.

The chain has TRBV5-5 and TRBJ1-2; 11 positions match TRBD1. V was clipped by 0 bases and J by 10 bases; unmatched bases: 8. The CDR3 extends over 15 amino acids. In germline, CDR1 is SGHKS, CDR2 YYEKEE (reference sequence). The chain's CDR3 is CASSLAGQGGFSYTF. CDR3 bases: TGTGCCAGCAGCTTGGCGGGACAGGGGGGTTTTTCCTACACCTTC.

V usage is TRBV6-2 or TRBV6-3 and J usage is TRBJ1-2; 8 positions match TRBD1. The germline CDR1 and CDR2 sequences are MNHEY and SVGEGT. V lost 2 bases to trimming and J lost 8 bases; unmatched junction nucleotides: 7. This CDR3 comprises 14 residues. The CDR3 DNA is TGTGCCAGCAGTTACAGTGACAGGGGATACGGCTACACCTTC. This translates into CASSYSDRGYGYTF.